The next 21 T cell receptor beta chains were all read from a single sample in a study of CD8 T cells in Susac syndrome. RNA, at roughly 0.45 to 1 ug, was reverse transcribed with random hexamers. One entry per CDR3 protein results from TCRdb running MiXCR on the immunoSEQ multiplex PCR reads. The profile shows about 400,000 distinct CDR3 sequences, approximately 89% of them singletons. The sample consisted of CD8+ T cells from PBMCs. The receptors stem from a human donor with multiple sclerosis.

The chain joins TRBV12-3 or TRBV12-4 to TRBJ1-2; 9 positions match TRBD1. The CDR3 contains 15 residues. Trimming cost V 7 bases and J 2 bases; bases outside gene matches: 8. The chain's CDR3 is CASTPRQGENYGYTF. CDR3 nucleotides: TGTGCCAGCACCCCCAGACAGGGGGAGAACTATGGCTACACCTTC.

The genes are TRBV5-4 and TRBJ2-7, with D possibly TRBD2 on 7 matching bases. Germline-derived CDR1 and CDR2 are SGHNT and YYREEE (reference sequence). This CDR3 is 15 amino acids long. V lost 5 bases to trimming and J lost 2 bases, with 17 bases between them. In nucleotides, the CDR3 is TGTGCCAGCAGGGGGGGGGCGGAACCCCCCTACGAGCAGTACTTC. Translation: CASRGGAEPPYEQYF.

This clonotype was seen just once. J is TRBJ2-7 and V is TRBV5-5, with D perhaps TRBD2 (6 bases). The length of the CDR3 is 15 residues. V was cut by 2 bases and J by 3 bases, with 15 bases left in between. Germline V CDR1 and CDR2: SGHKS, YYEKEE (reference sequence). The CDR3 spells CASSLIRDSYYEQYF. Here the CDR3 DNA reads TGTGCCAGCAGCTTAATCCGGGACTCATACTACGAGCAGTACTTC.

The chain links TRBV6-1 to TRBJ1-2; 8 bases map to TRBD1. This CDR3 spans 16 amino acids. V shed 2 bases and J 6 bases; nucleotides not matched to a gene: 11. The germline gives CDR1 MNHNS, CDR2 SASEGT. The DNA of the CDR3 is TGTGCCAGCAGTGAATTCGTAGACAGGGGATCAGATGGCTACACCTTC. It yields the protein CASSEFVDRGSDGYTF.

J is TRBJ1-4 and V is TRBV19; TRBD1 agrees at 7 bases. Trimming at V came to 5 bases and at J to 5 bases, leaving 8 bases not matched to a gene. CDR3 length equals 15 residues. Looked up from germline, CDR1 is LNHDA and CDR2 is SQIVND (reference sequence). The CDR3 region has the DNA TGTGCCAGTAGTCCGTCGCCAGGGGGAAATGAAAAACTGTTTTTT. This encodes CASSPSPGGNEKLFF.

This rearrangement joins TRBV9 to TRBJ2-6; possibly TRBD2 for D (5 bases). The CDR3 runs to 16 residues. Deletions cut 0 bases from V and 0 bases from J, with 7 bases between. Germline V lookup: CDR1 SGDLS, CDR2 YYNGEE. The CDR3 region has the DNA TGTGCCAGCAGCGTAGACGGGATCTCTGGGGCCAACGTCCTGACTTTC. Translating it yields CASSVDGISGANVLTF.

CDR3 DNA sequence: TGTGCCAGCAGTCTAGGACCGAGCGGCAATCAGCCCCAGCATTTT. Translated: CASSLGPSGNQPQHF. The V call is TRBV6-1, the J call TRBJ1-5; D is unresolved. V shed 5 bases and J shed 2 bases, with 13 bases lying between them. CDR1 MNHNS and CDR2 SASEGT come from the germline V gene. This CDR3 comprises 15 residues.

Concerning this clonotype: The junction does not match germline at one end; this may be a read error. V usage is TRBV19 and J usage is TRBJ2-6; 9 positions match TRBD1. Germline V gives CDR1 LNHDA, CDR2 SQIVND (reference sequence). CDR3 length equals 19 residues. The CDR3 nucleotides are TGTGCCAGCAGTAGTATATCCGGGACAGGGAATGTTGGGGCCAACGTCCTGACTTTC. Residues: CASSSISGTGNVGANVLTF.

This clonotype occurred once. This chain connects TRBV29-1 to TRBJ1-1, with no clear D. CDR3 length: 13 amino acids. CDR1 is SQVTM and CDR2 is ANQGSEA in the germline V gene. V was trimmed by 4 bases and J by 5 bases, leaving 14 bases between them. The CDR3 protein is CSVGEGGWTEAFF. The CDR3 region has the DNA TGCAGCGTTGGTGAGGGCGGGTGGACTGAAGCTTTCTTT.

The genes are TRBV19 and TRBJ1-1; D not certain. The CDR3 consists of 14 residues. V was cut by 8 bases and J by 3 bases, with 16 bases left in between. Germline CDR1 LNHDA, CDR2 SQIVND (reference sequence). The CDR3 nucleotides are TGTGCCAGTGATCTTGGAGGAGCCGACACTGAAGCTTTCTTT. Its protein is CASDLGGADTEAFF.

The chain carries TRBV2 and TRBJ2-7; D ambiguous. The V and J ends lost 6 bases and 0 bases respectively, with 9 bases between them. This CDR3 has 13 amino acids. The germline V gene has CDR1 SNHLY and CDR2 FYNNEI. This CDR3 reads CASRGPSSYEQYF. DNA for the CDR3: TGTGCCAGCAGAGGTCCGAGCTCCTACGAGCAGTACTTC.

The chain joins TRBV27 to TRBJ1-3; the D is unclear. V shed 2 bases and J shed 2 bases, with 13 bases lying between them. This CDR3 spans 16 amino acids. Germline loops: CDR1 MNHEY, CDR2 SMNVEV (reference sequence). In DNA, the CDR3 is TGTGCCAGCAGTTTAAGCGACCCGGAGACTGGAAACACCATATATTTT. The encoded protein is CASSLSDPETGNTIYF.

This chain links TRBV20-1 with TRBJ1-5, with TRBD1 matching 7 bases. The CDR3 contains 15 residues. V lost 0 bases and J lost 4; bases outside the gene matches: 6. Germline V gene data show CDR1 as DFQATT and CDR2 as SNEGSKA (reference sequence). This CDR3 reads CSARDQGGENQPQHF. The CDR3 DNA sequence: TGCAGTGCTAGAGATCAGGGGGGGGAGAATCAGCCCCAGCATTTT.

This chain joins TRBV7-2 and TRBJ1-1; D remains ambiguous. The ends were cut back, 6 bases at V and 0 bases at J, with 8 bases in the middle. The CDR3 has 13 amino acids. The germline V gene has CDR1 SGHTA and CDR2 FQGNSA. CDR3: CASRKGMNTEAFF. The DNA of the CDR3 is TGTGCCAGCAGGAAGGGAATGAACACTGAAGCTTTCTTT.

The chain recombines TRBV4-1 with TRBJ2-1, with a possible D match to TRBD2 (6 bases). V was shortened by 1 base and J by 2 bases, with 12 bases between the two germline ends. The CDR3 runs to 16 residues. Germline lookup yields CDR1 MGHRA and CDR2 YSYEKL. The CDR3 loop reads CASSQGVAGTYNEQFF. The DNA of the CDR3 is TGCGCCAGCAGCCAAGGTGTGGCGGGAACCTACAATGAGCAGTTCTTC.

The CDR3: CSVEEDSYMYNEQFF. CDR3 bases: TGCAGCGTTGAAGAAGACAGCTATATGTACAATGAGCAGTTCTTC. The rearrangement uses TRBV29-1 and TRBJ2-1; weak D call: TRBD1 (5 bases). The V end lost 0 bases, the J end lost 4 bases, and 13 bases lay between the germline ends. The CDR3 covers 15 residues. The germline V gene has CDR1 SQVTM and CDR2 ANQGSEA.

The V and J genes are TRBV20-1 and TRBJ2-7; 7 bases are a match to TRBD1. Germline loops: CDR1 DFQATT, CDR2 SNEGSKA (reference sequence). This CDR3 region has 13 residues. V lost 6 bases, J lost 2 bases, and 7 bases stayed unmatched. The CDR3 nucleotides read TGCAGTGCCACCGGGACAGACGCCTACGAGCAGTACTTC. This sequence encodes CSATGTDAYEQYF.

Comment on this clonotype: Relative to the germline gene, one junction end is altered; a read error may explain this. This chain uses TRBV12-3 or TRBV12-4 with TRBJ2-7; D ambiguous. The CDR3 runs 15 residues. DNA for the CDR3: TGTGCCAGCAGTTTCGACGATGACCTCTCCCACGAGCAGTACTTC. It codes for CASSFDDDLSHEQYF.

This chain connects TRBV2 to TRBJ1-1; unclear D gene. Trimming left V 8 bases short and J 0 bases short, with 7 bases between. The CDR3 totals 12 residues. Germline CDR1 and CDR2: SNHLY and FYNNEI. CDR3 residues: CASLLLNTEAFF. The CDR3 coding sequence is TGTGCCAGCCTTCTTCTGAACACTGAAGCTTTCTTT.

This clonotype occurred a few times. The V gene is TRBV15, the J gene TRBJ2-7; D is perhaps TRBD1 (6 bases). The length of the CDR3 is 14 residues. The V and J ends lost 5 bases and 1 base respectively, with 12 bases between them. Per germline, CDR1 LNHNV and CDR2 YYDKDF (reference sequence). CDR3 loop: CATSVRTASYEQYF. As DNA, the CDR3 is TGTGCCACCAGCGTTAGGACAGCTTCCTACGAGCAGTACTTC.

In this sample, this clonotype turned up a few times. This chain joins TRBV5-5 and TRBJ2-7; 13 bases fit TRBD2. Trimming cost V 8 bases and J 1 base; bases outside gene matches: 15. The length of the CDR3 is 18 residues. The germline V gene encodes CDR1 SGHKS and CDR2 YYEKEE (reference sequence). CDR3 DNA sequence: TGTGCCAGTAGCGTTCCGGGACTAGCGGGGCAAACTTCCTACGAGCAGTACTTC. Its translation is CASSVPGLAGQTSYEQYF.